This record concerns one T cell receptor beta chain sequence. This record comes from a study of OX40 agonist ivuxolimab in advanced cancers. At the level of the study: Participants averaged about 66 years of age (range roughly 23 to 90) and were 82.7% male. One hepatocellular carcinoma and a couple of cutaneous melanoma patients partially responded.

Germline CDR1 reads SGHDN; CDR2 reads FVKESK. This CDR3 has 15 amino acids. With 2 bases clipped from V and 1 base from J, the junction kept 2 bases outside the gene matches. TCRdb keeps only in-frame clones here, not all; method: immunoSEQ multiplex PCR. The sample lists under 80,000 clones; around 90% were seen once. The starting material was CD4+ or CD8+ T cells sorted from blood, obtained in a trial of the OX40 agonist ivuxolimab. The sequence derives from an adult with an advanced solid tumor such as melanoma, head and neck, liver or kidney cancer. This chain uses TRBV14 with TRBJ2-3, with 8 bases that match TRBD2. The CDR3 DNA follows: TGTGCCAGCAGCCAACGGGGGGGCGGCACAGATACGCAGTATTTT. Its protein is CASSQRGGGTDTQYF.